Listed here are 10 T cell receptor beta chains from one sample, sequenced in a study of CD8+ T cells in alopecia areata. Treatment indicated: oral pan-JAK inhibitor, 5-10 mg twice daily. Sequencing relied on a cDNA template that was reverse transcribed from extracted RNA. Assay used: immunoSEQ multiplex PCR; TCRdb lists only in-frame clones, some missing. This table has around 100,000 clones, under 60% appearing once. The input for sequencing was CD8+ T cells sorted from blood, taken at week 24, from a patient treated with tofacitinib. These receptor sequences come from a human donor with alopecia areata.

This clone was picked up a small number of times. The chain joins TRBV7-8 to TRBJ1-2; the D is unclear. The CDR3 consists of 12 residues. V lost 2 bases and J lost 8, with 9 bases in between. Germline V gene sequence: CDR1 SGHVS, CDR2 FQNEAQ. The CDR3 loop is CASSLQGRGYTF. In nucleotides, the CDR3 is TGTGCCAGCAGCTTACAAGGAAGGGGCTACACCTTC.

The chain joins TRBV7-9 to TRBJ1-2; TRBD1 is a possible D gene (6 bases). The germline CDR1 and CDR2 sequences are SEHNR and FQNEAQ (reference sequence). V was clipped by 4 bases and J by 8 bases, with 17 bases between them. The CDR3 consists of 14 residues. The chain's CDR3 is CASSSTGDKLGYTF. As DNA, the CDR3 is TGTGCCAGCAGCTCCACGGGGGACAAATTAGGCTACACCTTC.

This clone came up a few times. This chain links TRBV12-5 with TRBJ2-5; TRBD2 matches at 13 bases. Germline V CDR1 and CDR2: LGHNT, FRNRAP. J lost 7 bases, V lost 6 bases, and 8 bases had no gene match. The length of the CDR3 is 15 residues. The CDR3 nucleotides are TGTGCTAGTGGGGGACTAGCGGGGCTTCGGGGGACCCAGTACTTC. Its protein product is CASGGLAGLRGTQYF.

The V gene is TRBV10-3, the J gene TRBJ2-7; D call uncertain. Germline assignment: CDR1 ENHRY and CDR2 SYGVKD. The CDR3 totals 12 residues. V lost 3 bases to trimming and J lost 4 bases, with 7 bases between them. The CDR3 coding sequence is TGTGCCATCAGTGACGACGGTTACGAGCAGTACTTC. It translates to CAISDDGYEQYF.

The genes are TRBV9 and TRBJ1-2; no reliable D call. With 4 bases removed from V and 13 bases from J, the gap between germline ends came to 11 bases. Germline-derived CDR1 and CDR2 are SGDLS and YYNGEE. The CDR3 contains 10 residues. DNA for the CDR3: TGTGCCAGCAGCTCAGCCGTGTTCACCTTC. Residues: CASSSAVFTF. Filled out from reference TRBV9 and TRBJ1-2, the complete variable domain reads DSGVTQTPKHLITATGQRVTLRCSPRSGDLSVYWYQQSLDQGLQFLIQYYNGEERAKGNILERFSAQQFPDLHSELNLSSLELGDSALYFCASSSAVFTFGSGTRLTVV.

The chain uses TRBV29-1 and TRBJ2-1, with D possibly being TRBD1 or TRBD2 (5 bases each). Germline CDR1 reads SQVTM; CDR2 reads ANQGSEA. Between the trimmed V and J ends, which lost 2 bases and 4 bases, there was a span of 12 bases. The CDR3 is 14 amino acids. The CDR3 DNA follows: TGCAGCGTTGAATCCAGGGACCTTTACAATGAGCAGTTCTTC. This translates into CSVESRDLYNEQFF.

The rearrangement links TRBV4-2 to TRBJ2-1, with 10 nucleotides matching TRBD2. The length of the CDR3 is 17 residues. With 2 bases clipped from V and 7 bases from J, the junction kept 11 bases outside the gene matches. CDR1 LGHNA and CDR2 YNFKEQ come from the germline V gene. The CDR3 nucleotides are TGTGCCAGCAGCCAAACCCCCCTAGCGGGGGAGGGTAATGAGCAGTTCTTC. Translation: CASSQTPLAGEGNEQFF.

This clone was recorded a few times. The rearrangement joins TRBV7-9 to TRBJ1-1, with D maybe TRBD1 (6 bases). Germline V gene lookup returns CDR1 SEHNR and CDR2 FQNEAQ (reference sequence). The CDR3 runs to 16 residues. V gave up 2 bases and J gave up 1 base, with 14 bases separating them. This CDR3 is CASSLRGGSSNTEAFF. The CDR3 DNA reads TGTGCCAGCAGCTTACGGGGGGGCAGTTCGAACACTGAAGCTTTCTTT.

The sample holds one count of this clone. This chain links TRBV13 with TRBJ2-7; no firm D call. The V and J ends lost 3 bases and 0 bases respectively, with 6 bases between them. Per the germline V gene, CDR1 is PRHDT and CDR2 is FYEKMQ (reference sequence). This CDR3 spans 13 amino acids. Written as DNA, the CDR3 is TGTGCCAGCAGCTTTCTTAGCTCCTACGAGCAGTACTTC. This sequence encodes CASSFLSSYEQYF.

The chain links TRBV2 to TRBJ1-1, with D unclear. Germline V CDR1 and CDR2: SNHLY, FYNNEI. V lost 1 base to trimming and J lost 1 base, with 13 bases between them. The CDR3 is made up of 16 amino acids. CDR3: CASSEGFLTWNTEAFF. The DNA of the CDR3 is TGTGCCAGCAGTGAAGGATTTCTGACTTGGAACACTGAAGCTTTCTTT.